These T cell receptor beta chains were read from a single sample in a study of blood T cell repertoires in COVID-19. Sequenced by immunoSEQ multiplex PCR; TCRdb stores in-frame clones only, minus some. The data hold around 100,000 clones, with around 92% observed a single time. Sequencing used peripheral blood. All receptors come from a woman between 55 and 75 years old with acute or convalescent COVID-19. Each CDR3 is given with its conserved first and last residue. A D gene is named only where the DNA matches it firmly. A clone size is listed for some rows: how often the clone was seen (once, few, many), or a class if it is expanded.

CDR3 DNA: TGCGCCAGCAGCTTCGGGACTGGTGAAGCTTTCTTT
CDR3 protein: CASSFGTGEAFF
D gene: .
J gene: TRBJ1-1
V gene: TRBV5-1
clone size: .

CDR3 DNA: TGTGCCAGTGGGGACAGGAGTGCTCAGCCCCAGCATTTT
CDR3 protein: CASGDRSAQPQHF
D gene: TRBD1
J gene: TRBJ1-5
V gene: TRBV19
clone size: .

CDR3 DNA: TGCAGTGCTAGTGGTGAGGAGGGCGCCGGGGAGCTGTTTTTT
CDR3 protein: CSASGEEGAGELFF
D gene: .
J gene: TRBJ2-2
V gene: TRBV20-1
clone size: few

CDR3 DNA: TGCGCCAGCAGCCAGGGGGTTGGGAGGGGGAGACAGCCCCAGCATTTT
CDR3 protein: CASSQGVGRGRQPQHF
D gene: .
J gene: TRBJ1-5
V gene: TRBV4-1
clone size: .

CDR3 DNA: TGTGCCAGCAGCTTAGGACAGAATCAGCCCCAGCATTTT
CDR3 protein: CASSLGQNQPQHF
D gene: .
J gene: TRBJ1-5
V gene: TRBV7-2
clone size: few

CDR3 DNA: TGCGCCAGCAGCCAAGATGGGCAGGGATTGCTTGGCTACACCTTC
CDR3 protein: CASSQDGQGLLGYTF
D gene: .
J gene: TRBJ1-2
V gene: TRBV4-1
clone size: .

CDR3 DNA: TGTGCCAGTTTCCCGAGGGTTGGGACTGAAGCTTTCTTT
CDR3 protein: CASFPRVGTEAFF
D gene: .
J gene: TRBJ1-1
V gene: TRBV28
clone size: .

CDR3 DNA: TGTGCCAGTAGTATAGAAATCCGGGACAAGGATGGCTACACCTTC
CDR3 protein: CASSIEIRDKDGYTF
D gene: .
J gene: TRBJ1-2
V gene: TRBV19
clone size: .

CDR3 DNA: TGTGCCAGCAGCTTGGACGGCAAGACTTGGGAGACCCAGTACTTC
CDR3 protein: CASSLDGKTWETQYF
D gene: .
J gene: TRBJ2-5
V gene: TRBV5-4
clone size: .

CDR3 DNA: TGTGCCAGTAGTAAGGGGGGACAGGCGGAAGCTTTCTTT
CDR3 protein: CASSKGGQAEAFF
D gene: TRBD1
J gene: TRBJ1-1
V gene: TRBV19
clone size: once

CDR3 DNA: TGTGCCAGTAGTATTGAGTCGGGGGAGGAGACCCAGTACTTC
CDR3 protein: CASSIESGEETQYF
D gene: .
J gene: TRBJ2-5
V gene: TRBV19
clone size: .

CDR3 DNA: TGTGCCAGCAGCTTAGCGGCAGGGTGGAACTATGGCTACACCTTC
CDR3 protein: CASSLAAGWNYGYTF
D gene: .
J gene: TRBJ1-2
V gene: TRBV11-2
clone size: .

CDR3 DNA: TGTGCCAGCAGCTTTGGGGCTATCGGCGGGGAGCTGTTTTTT
CDR3 protein: CASSFGAIGGELFF
D gene: .
J gene: TRBJ2-2
V gene: TRBV7-3
clone size: .

CDR3 DNA: TGTGCCAGCAGCCGTGCCTACAATGAGCAGTTCTTC
CDR3 protein: CASSRAYNEQFF
D gene: .
J gene: TRBJ2-1
V gene: TRBV7-2
clone size: few

CDR3 DNA: TGTGCCAGCAGTCTCGGGACAGATAATAATTCACCCCTCCACTTT
CDR3 protein: CASSLGTDNNSPLHF
D gene: TRBD1
J gene: TRBJ1-6
V gene: TRBV7-6
clone size: .

CDR3 DNA: TGTGCCAGCAGGGGGACAGGGGGCCTCATTTTC
CDR3 protein: CASRGTGGLIF
D gene: TRBD1
J gene: TRBJ2-7
V gene: TRBV6-5
clone size: .

CDR3 DNA: TGTGCCAGCAGTCCCCTTCCTAGACCCCAGAGGGGAAACACCATATATTTT
CDR3 protein: CASSPLPRPQRGNTIYF
D gene: .
J gene: TRBJ1-3
V gene: TRBV27
clone size: .

CDR3 DNA: TGTGCCAGCTGGCTCTCGAAGACAGGGGGCGCAAACTATGGCTACACCTTC
CDR3 protein: CASWLSKTGGANYGYTF
D gene: .
J gene: TRBJ1-2
V gene: TRBV21-1
clone size: once

CDR3 DNA: TGTGCCAGCAGCCGGGATCGGAGCTATGGCTACACCTTC
CDR3 protein: CASSRDRSYGYTF
D gene: .
J gene: TRBJ1-2
V gene: TRBV5-6
clone size: .

CDR3 DNA: TGTGCCAGCAGCGGTATACAGGGGGTCACTGAAGCTTTCTTT
CDR3 protein: CASSGIQGVTEAFF
D gene: TRBD1
J gene: TRBJ1-1
V gene: TRBV6-5
clone size: once

CDR3 DNA: TGTGCCAGCGTCTCGGGACAGGTTTGGGGCTTGGGGGAGACCCAGTACTTC
CDR3 protein: CASVSGQVWGLGETQYF
D gene: TRBD1
J gene: TRBJ2-5
V gene: TRBV25-1
clone size: .

CDR3 DNA: TGCGCCAGCAGCTTGTCGCCCAGCGGTTTTACAGCCGGGGAGCTGTTTTTT
CDR3 protein: CASSLSPSGFTAGELFF
D gene: .
J gene: TRBJ2-2
V gene: TRBV5-1
clone size: once

CDR3 DNA: TGTGCCAGCAGCCTCGGACAGGGGCCCTATGGCTACACCTTC
CDR3 protein: CASSLGQGPYGYTF
D gene: TRBD1
J gene: TRBJ1-2
V gene: TRBV9
clone size: .

CDR3 DNA: TGCAGTGCTAGTCGGGCAGGGTATCAGCCCCAGCATTTT
CDR3 protein: CSASRAGYQPQHF
D gene: .
J gene: TRBJ1-5
V gene: TRBV20-1
clone size: .

CDR3 DNA: TGTGCCAGCAGCTCCCCCAGGCGGGGGCCCACCGGGGAGCTGTTTTTT
CDR3 protein: CASSSPRRGPTGELFF
D gene: .
J gene: TRBJ2-2
V gene: TRBV11-1
clone size: few

CDR3 DNA: TGTGCCAGCAGTATCGGGACTAGCGGGAGGGCCATGGATGAGCAGTTCTTC
CDR3 protein: CASSIGTSGRAMDEQFF
D gene: TRBD2
J gene: TRBJ2-1
V gene: TRBV2
clone size: .

CDR3 DNA: TGTGCCAGCAGTTTCTCTTCACTAGCGACTAGGGGGGATTTT
CDR3 protein: CASSFSSLATRGDF
D gene: .
J gene: TRBJ2-3
V gene: TRBV28
clone size: .

CDR3 DNA: TGTGCCAGTAGTATGCGTGGAGGGGGCGTTGTGATTGAAAAACTGTTTTTT
CDR3 protein: CASSMRGGGVVIEKLFF
D gene: TRBD1
J gene: TRBJ1-4
V gene: TRBV19
clone size: .

CDR3 DNA: TGTGCCAGCACAGGGAACACTGAAGCTTTCTTT
CDR3 protein: CASTGNTEAFF
D gene: .
J gene: TRBJ1-1
V gene: TRBV6-5
clone size: .

CDR3 DNA: TGTGCCAGCAGCTTGGCAGGACAATTCTCTGGAAACACCATATATTTT
CDR3 protein: CASSLAGQFSGNTIYF
D gene: .
J gene: TRBJ1-3
V gene: TRBV5-4
clone size: .

CDR3 DNA: TGTGCCAGCATCGGACAGCCCAACACTGAAGCTTTCTTT
CDR3 protein: CASIGQPNTEAFF
D gene: .
J gene: TRBJ1-1
V gene: TRBV28
clone size: .

CDR3 DNA: TGTGCCAGCAGGCTTTCTAGCGGGAGGGCCTACGAGCAGTACTTC
CDR3 protein: CASRLSSGRAYEQYF
D gene: TRBD2
J gene: TRBJ2-7
V gene: TRBV3-1/TRBV3-2
clone size: few

CDR3 DNA: TGTGCCAGCAGTTTGGGAGGGGCCGCTGAAGCTTTCTTT
CDR3 protein: CASSLGGAAEAFF
D gene: .
J gene: TRBJ1-1
V gene: TRBV28
clone size: .

CDR3 DNA: TGTGCCAGCAGCCCGGACAGAAGCTCTGGAAACACCATATATTTT
CDR3 protein: CASSPDRSSGNTIYF
D gene: .
J gene: TRBJ1-3
V gene: TRBV21-1
clone size: .

CDR3 DNA: TGCGCCAGCAGCTTGGCAGCGGGAGGGAATGAGCAGTTCTTC
CDR3 protein: CASSLAAGGNEQFF
D gene: TRBD2
J gene: TRBJ2-1
V gene: TRBV5-1
clone size: once

CDR3 DNA: TGCGCCAGCAGCCATAGCCAAAGAGGTTCAGAGTCTGGGGCCAACGTCCTGACTTTC
CDR3 protein: CASSHSQRGSESGANVLTF
D gene: .
J gene: TRBJ2-6
V gene: TRBV5-1
clone size: .

CDR3 DNA: TGTGCCAGCAGCCGCGGGACAGTCTTCAACTATGGCTACACCTTC
CDR3 protein: CASSRGTVFNYGYTF
D gene: TRBD1
J gene: TRBJ1-2
V gene: TRBV5-4
clone size: .

CDR3 DNA: TGTGCCAGCAGCCAAGATATCGGGACCCAGTACTTC
CDR3 protein: CASSQDIGTQYF
D gene: .
J gene: TRBJ2-5
V gene: TRBV14
clone size: once

CDR3 DNA: TGTGCCAGCAGCGCACTAGCAGGCTCTAGCACAGATACGCAGTATTTT
CDR3 protein: CASSALAGSSTDTQYF
D gene: .
J gene: TRBJ2-3
V gene: TRBV9
clone size: .

CDR3 DNA: TGCAGCGTTACTAGCGGGATCTACAATGAGCAGTTCTTC
CDR3 protein: CSVTSGIYNEQFF
D gene: TRBD2
J gene: TRBJ2-1
V gene: TRBV29-1
clone size: .